Presented here are 21 T cell receptor beta chains from one specimen sequenced in a study of T cell responses to AZD1222 COVID-19 vaccine. Data came from immunoSEQ multiplex PCR; TCRdb stores just in-frame clones and leaves some out. The repertoire holds approximately 150,000 clones, with 91% as singletons. The sample in question was peripheral blood, obtained on day 0 of AZD1222 vaccination. These receptors were obtained from an adult in good health.

This chain connects TRBV5-1 to TRBJ2-7; 8 nucleotides align to TRBD2. There are 14 residues in the CDR3. From germline, CDR1 is SGHRS and CDR2 YFSETQ. V was clipped by 6 bases and J by 7 bases; unmatched bases: 12. CDR3 in amino acids: CASKITSGTVEQYF. The CDR3 DNA reads TGCGCCAGCAAGATTACTAGCGGCACAGTGGAGCAGTACTTC.

The table lists this clone with a count of one. The chain recombines TRBV7-9 with TRBJ2-5, with TRBD2 as a possible D gene (5 bases). The CDR3 has 11 amino acids. In germline, CDR1 is SEHNR, CDR2 FQNEAQ (reference sequence). Trimming shortened V by 7 bases and J by 5 bases, and 8 bases separated the two germline ends. In DNA, the CDR3 is TGTGCCAGCATCGGCGGGGAGACCCAGTACTTC. Encoded protein: CASIGGETQYF.

This clone has a single count. The rearrangement joins TRBV12-3 or TRBV12-4 to TRBJ2-7; D remains unclear. The CDR3 consists of 12 residues. V lost 2 bases and J 9 bases, leaving 11 bases between the germline ends. The CDR3 sequence is CASSLQAAGQYF. The CDR3 DNA reads TGTGCCAGCAGTTTACAGGCGGCCGGGCAGTACTTC.

The V gene is TRBV4-1, the J gene TRBJ2-7; D not resolved. The CDR3 runs 13 residues. Trimming removed 4 bases from V and 2 bases from J, with 9 bases in between. Germline loops: CDR1 MGHRA, CDR2 YSYEKL. CDR3 loop: CASSREVAYEQYF. In DNA, the CDR3 is TGCGCCAGCAGCCGAGAGGTCGCCTACGAGCAGTACTTC.

The chain joins TRBV18 to TRBJ2-7; tentative D call: TRBD1 (5 bases). CDR1 and CDR2 (germline): KGHSH, LQKENI. Trimming pared 2 bases from V and 1 base from J, leaving 12 bases between. The CDR3 length is 15 residues. The CDR3 loop reads CASSPSTVWSYEQYF. In DNA, the CDR3 is TGTGCCAGCTCACCATCGACAGTCTGGTCCTACGAGCAGTACTTC.

V is TRBV7-2 and J is TRBJ1-5, with D tentatively TRBD1 (6 bases). This CDR3 comprises 14 residues. The germline gives CDR1 SGHTA, CDR2 FQGNSA. V dropped 5 bases and J dropped 9 bases, with 17 bases sitting between them. The CDR3 reads CASSIGTPRSPQHF. The CDR3 DNA reads TGTGCCAGCAGCATCGGGACACCCCGGTCGCCCCAGCATTTT.

V usage is TRBV6-5 and J usage is TRBJ2-2, with D possibly matching TRBD2 (5 bases). The CDR3 covers 15 residues. The germline CDR1 and CDR2 sequences are MNHEY and SVGAGI. V was pared by 9 bases and J by 3 bases, with 17 bases between. The CDR3 sequence: CASNWESGYTGELFF. DNA for the CDR3: TGTGCCAGTAATTGGGAGAGCGGCTACACCGGGGAGCTGTTTTTT.

The V call is TRBV18, the J call TRBJ2-7; a weak D match, TRBD1 (5 bases). V was shortened by 2 bases and J by 0 bases, with 20 bases between the two germline ends. This CDR3 region has 18 residues. CDR1 and CDR2 from the germline V gene are KGHSH and LQKENI. CDR3 protein: CASSPTQWVGEGSYEQYF. CDR3 nucleotides: TGTGCCAGCTCACCAACGCAGTGGGTAGGGGAAGGCTCCTACGAGCAGTACTTC.

The V call is TRBV4-2, the J call TRBJ2-7; D ambiguous. The germline CDR1 and CDR2 sequences are LGHNA and YNFKEQ. CDR3 length: 13 amino acids. The ends were cut back, 0 bases at V and 2 bases at J, with 5 bases in the middle. The CDR3 loop is CASSQELPYEQYF. The CDR3 region has the DNA TGTGCCAGCAGCCAAGAACTTCCCTACGAGCAGTACTTC.

The V and J genes are TRBV28 and TRBJ2-7; either TRBD1 or TRBD2 may supply D (5 bases each). The CDR3 spans 14 residues. Trimming took 5 bases from V and 5 from J, leaving 16 bases between them. Germline V gene lookup returns CDR1 MDHEN and CDR2 SYDVKM. CDR3 nucleotides: TGTGCCAGCAGTCCCTGGGGGAGTGGGGACGAGCAGTACTTC. Translating it yields CASSPWGSGDEQYF.

This clone was observed once. CDR3 coding DNA: TGTGCCAGCAGTGAACCCGTGAAGAGTAGCGGAGCCTACGAGCAGTACTTC. Amino acids: CASSEPVKSSGAYEQYF. The V call is TRBV6-1, the J call TRBJ2-7, with a tentative D call TRBD2 (6 bases). This CDR3 region has 17 residues. Trimming took off 2 bases at V and 2 bases at J, with 19 bases between the two ends. Germline assignment: CDR1 MNHNS and CDR2 SASEGT.

The gene calls are TRBV19 and TRBJ1-5, with a weak D call TRBD1 (5 bases). Trimming left V 3 bases short and J 3 bases short, with 12 bases between. Per germline, CDR1 LNHDA and CDR2 SQIVND (reference sequence). This CDR3 spans 15 amino acids. CDR3 nucleotide sequence: TGTGCCAGTAGTATCGGCCAGGGAAACAATCAGCCCCAGCATTTT. Translating gives CASSIGQGNNQPQHF. The whole variable domain, filled in from reference TRBV19 and TRBJ1-5, reads DGGITQSPKYLFRKEGQNVTLSCEQNLNHDAMYWYRQDPGQGLRLIYYSQIVNDFQKGDIAEGYSVSREKKESFPLTVTSAQKNPTAFYLCASSIGQGNNQPQHFGDGTRLSIL.

This chain joins TRBV29-1 and TRBJ1-2; perhaps TRBD1 as D (5 bases). CDR1 SQVTM and CDR2 ANQGSEA come from the germline V gene. V was pared by 1 base and J by 4 bases, with 7 bases between. The CDR3 has 12 amino acids. The DNA for the CDR3 is TGCAGCGTTGAAGGCGGGGCCTATGGCTACACCTTC. Translated, it gives CSVEGGAYGYTF.

The rearrangement joins TRBV27 to TRBJ2-7, with 7 bases matching TRBD1. V lost 1 base and J lost 6; bases outside the gene matches: 6. The CDR3 sequence is 14 residues long. The germline V gene encodes CDR1 MNHEY and CDR2 SMNVEV (reference sequence). The CDR3 loop is CASSLLGGRSEQYF. The CDR3 DNA reads as TGTGCCAGCAGTTTATTAGGGGGCAGGAGCGAGCAGTACTTC.

The DNA of the CDR3 is TGTGCCAGCAGCGTAGGCCCAGCGGCCTACAATGAGCAGTTCTTC. Protein product: CASSVGPAAYNEQFF. The rearrangement links TRBV9 to TRBJ2-1; D perhaps matches TRBD2 (5 bases). This CDR3 spans 15 amino acids. Germline loops: CDR1 SGDLS, CDR2 YYNGEE. V gave up 0 bases and J gave up 2 bases, with 9 bases separating them. Together with reference TRBV9 and TRBJ2-1, the CDR3 gives the full variable domain: DSGVTQTPKHLITATGQRVTLRCSPRSGDLSVYWYQQSLDQGLQFLIQYYNGEERAKGNILERFSAQQFPDLHSELNLSSLELGDSALYFCASSVGPAAYNEQFFGPGTRLTVL.

This chain connects TRBV19 to TRBJ1-4, with D tentatively TRBD1 (6 bases). The V and J ends lost 1 base and 3 bases respectively, with 9 bases between them. The CDR3 is 15 amino acids. The germline CDR1 and CDR2 sequences are LNHDA and SQIVND (reference sequence). DNA of the CDR3: TGTGCCAGTAGTATAGGGGACACCTCTAATGAAAAACTGTTTTTT. Translated: CASSIGDTSNEKLFF.

The rearrangement links TRBV24-1 to TRBJ2-1, with TRBD2 identical over 8 bases. V was clipped by 3 bases and J by 0 bases; unmatched bases: 9. The CDR3 extends over 18 amino acids. Germline values: CDR1 KGHDR, CDR2 SFDVKD. CDR3 in amino acids: CATSDPYWTSSSYNEQFF. The CDR3, as DNA: TGTGCCACCAGTGATCCGTACTGGACTAGCTCCTCCTACAATGAGCAGTTCTTC.

The J gene is TRBJ1-1, the V gene TRBV19; D unresolved. CDR3 length: 12 residues. V was cut by 4 bases and J by 6 bases, with 9 bases left in between. The V gene's germline CDR1 is LNHDA and CDR2 SQIVND (reference sequence). The CDR3 is CASSTTAPEAFF. The CDR3 bases are TGTGCCAGTAGTACGACCGCTCCTGAAGCTTTCTTT.

J is TRBJ1-1 and V is TRBV10-3; unclear D gene. Between the trimmed V and J ends, which lost 0 bases and 0 bases, there was a span of 5 bases. The germline gives CDR1 ENHRY, CDR2 SYGVKD. The CDR3 totals 14 residues. CDR3 coding DNA: TGTGCCATCAGTGAGTCGGAGGTGAACACTGAAGCTTTCTTT. Its translation: CAISESEVNTEAFF.

V gene TRBV12-5 combines with J gene TRBJ2-1; no reliable D call. Trimming stripped 3 bases from V and 4 bases from J, with 13 bases between. Germline V gene sequence: CDR1 LGHNT, CDR2 FRNRAP. The CDR3 is 15 residues long. The CDR3 spells CASGFALQLYNEQFF. The CDR3 DNA sequence: TGTGCTAGTGGTTTTGCCCTCCAGCTTTACAATGAGCAGTTCTTC. The complete variable domain, with remaining parts taken from reference TRBV12-5 and TRBJ2-1, reads DARVTQTPRHKVTEMGQEVTMRCQPILGHNTVFWYRQTMMQGLELLAYFRNRAPLDDSGMPKDRFSAEMPDATLATLKIQPSEPRDSAVYFCASGFALQLYNEQFFGPGTRLTVL.

This chain links TRBV27 with TRBJ1-2; 9 positions agree with TRBD1. The CDR3 is 16 amino acids. Germline V lookup: CDR1 MNHEY, CDR2 SMNVEV (reference sequence). V was pared by 0 bases and J by 3 bases, with 5 bases of the junction left unmatched. The DNA for the CDR3 is TGTGCCAGCAGTTTATCGGGACAGGGCTCCCACTATGGCTACACCTTC. Translated: CASSLSGQGSHYGYTF.